A selection of T cell receptor beta chains follows, all from one sample in a study of control samples from healthy donors and cancer patients. Generated by immunoSEQ multiplex PCR, the TCRdb table keeps only in-frame clones and is missing some. The sample includes about 190,000 clones, approximately 90% of them seen just once. Sequences were obtained from blood. The receptor set was obtained from a man younger than 40 in good health. CDR3s include the opening cysteine and the closing phenylalanine or tryptophan. The D gene is left open where the match is weak. Clone size is shown for a subset of rows, as once, few, many or a class of expanded clone.

V: TRBV2; D: NA; J: TRBJ1-4; size: NA; DNA: TGTGCCAGCAGCCGAGAGGACCGATTTAATGAAAAACTGTTTTTT; CDR3: CASSREDRFNEKLFF
V: TRBV5-1; D: NA; J: TRBJ2-3; size: NA; DNA: TGCGCCAGCAGCTTGGGAAGACAGACTAGCACAGATACGCAGTATTTT; CDR3: CASSLGRQTSTDTQYF
V: TRBV12-3/TRBV12-4; D: TRBD2; J: TRBJ2-2; size: NA; DNA: TGTGCTTTGAGCGGGGGGGCAACCGGGGAGCTGTTTTTT; CDR3: CALSGGATGELFF
V: TRBV11-3; D: NA; J: TRBJ1-1; size: NA; DNA: TGTGCCAGCAGCTTGGGGGCATCGAACACTGAAGCTTTCTTT; CDR3: CASSLGASNTEAFF
V: TRBV7-9; D: NA; J: TRBJ1-5; size: NA; DNA: TGTGCCAGCAGCAATAGAACAGGAGAGCCCCAGCATTTT; CDR3: CASSNRTGEPQHF
V: TRBV2; D: NA; J: TRBJ1-2; size: NA; DNA: TGTGCCAGCAGGACAGCACCGTGGGGCTACACCTTC; CDR3: CASRTAPWGYTF
V: TRBV11-3; D: NA; J: TRBJ1-1; size: NA; DNA: TGTGCCAGCAGCTTCCAGGGGAACACTGAAGCTTTCTTT; CDR3: CASSFQGNTEAFF
V: TRBV7-2; D: TRBD2; J: TRBJ2-1; size: NA; DNA: TGTGCCAGCAGCTTATCTCTAGCGGGGGGTGAGTTCTTC; CDR3: CASSLSLAGGEFF
V: TRBV9; D: TRBD1; J: TRBJ2-2; size: NA; DNA: TGTGCCAGCAGCCCCGTTGACAGGGCTACCGGGGAGCTGTTTTTT; CDR3: CASSPVDRATGELFF
V: TRBV25-1; D: NA; J: TRBJ1-2; size: NA; DNA: TGTGCCAGCAGTGAATCTCAGGCAGTTAACTATGGCTACACCTTC; CDR3: CASSESQAVNYGYTF
V: TRBV5-1; D: NA; J: TRBJ1-2; size: NA; DNA: TGCGCCAGCAGCTTAGGGACACTGGGCTCCGGTGGCTACACCTTC; CDR3: CASSLGTLGSGGYTF
V: TRBV4-1; D: NA; J: TRBJ2-7; size: NA; DNA: TGCGCCAGCAGCCAAGATCTAGGGTCAGCCCACGAGCAGTACTTC; CDR3: CASSQDLGSAHEQYF
V: TRBV30; D: TRBD2; J: TRBJ2-7; size: NA; DNA: TGTGCCTGGAGTCCGACTAGCGGGGGTTCCTACGAGCAGTACTTC; CDR3: CAWSPTSGGSYEQYF
V: TRBV30; D: NA; J: TRBJ1-6; size: NA; DNA: TGTGCCTGGAGTGTAAATACAGGGTTTAATTCACCCCTCCACTTT; CDR3: CAWSVNTGFNSPLHF
V: TRBV30; D: NA; J: TRBJ2-7; size: NA; DNA: TGTGCCTGGAGTGTACGCCAGGGGACCTACGAGCAGTACTTC; CDR3: CAWSVRQGTYEQYF
V: TRBV29-1; D: NA; J: TRBJ1-2; size: NA; DNA: TGCAGCGTAGTGGACGGTAACTATGGCTACACCTTC; CDR3: CSVVDGNYGYTF
V: TRBV21-1; D: NA; J: TRBJ1-2; size: NA; DNA: TGTGCCAGCAGCATGAGGGACAGGACGGCTAACTATGGCTACACCTTC; CDR3: CASSMRDRTANYGYTF
V: TRBV20-1; D: NA; J: TRBJ1-1; size: NA; DNA: TGCAGTGCTAAGTATAACACTGAAGCTTTCTTT; CDR3: CSAKYNTEAFF
V: TRBV30; D: NA; J: TRBJ2-3; size: NA; DNA: TGTGCCTGGAGTGTACACGGGGGAACCACAGATACGCAGTATTTT; CDR3: CAWSVHGGTTDTQYF
V: TRBV7-9; D: NA; J: TRBJ2-3; size: NA; DNA: TGTGCCAGCAGCCTGTATTTAGATACGCAGTATTTT; CDR3: CASSLYLDTQYF
V: TRBV11-2; D: NA; J: TRBJ2-5; size: NA; DNA: TGTGCCAGCAGCCAAAGGGCCTTGGGGGAGACCCAGTACTTC; CDR3: CASSQRALGETQYF
V: TRBV29-1; D: NA; J: TRBJ2-2; size: NA; DNA: TGCAGCGTTGTGGGTGGGACCGGGGAGCTGTTTTTT; CDR3: CSVVGGTGELFF
V: TRBV4-1; D: TRBD1; J: TRBJ1-5; size: NA; DNA: TGCGCCAGCAGCCCTGGACAGGGGGCAATGAGCAATCAGCCCCAGCATTTT; CDR3: CASSPGQGAMSNQPQHF
V: TRBV5-8; D: NA; J: TRBJ2-7; size: NA; DNA: TGTGCCAGCAGCTCGTCCCGCTACGAGCAGTACTTC; CDR3: CASSSSRYEQYF
V: TRBV21-1; D: NA; J: TRBJ1-4; size: NA; DNA: TGTGCCAGCGCGAGGGAGCGGGCACCACTAATTGAAAAACTGTTTTTT; CDR3: CASARERAPLIEKLFF
V: TRBV9; D: TRBD2; J: TRBJ2-2; size: NA; DNA: TGTGCCAGCAGCGTACGTTCTGGTAGCGGGTTGAACACCGGGGAGCTGTTTTTT; CDR3: CASSVRSGSGLNTGELFF
V: TRBV14; D: TRBD1; J: TRBJ1-4; size: few; DNA: TGTGCCAGCAGCCAAGAGCGGCAGGGGGGGGAAAAACTGTTTTTT; CDR3: CASSQERQGGEKLFF
V: TRBV11-2; D: TRBD1; J: TRBJ1-4; size: NA; DNA: TGTGCCAGCAGCTTAGGGGACAGGGAAGGAGAAAAACTGTTTTTT; CDR3: CASSLGDREGEKLFF
V: TRBV19; D: TRBD1; J: TRBJ1-1; size: NA; DNA: TGTGCCAGTTGGGACAGGAACACTGAAGCTTTCTTT; CDR3: CASWDRNTEAFF
V: TRBV5-1; D: TRBD1; J: TRBJ1-4; size: few; DNA: TGCGCCAGCAGCTCCAGACAGGGATCTAATGAAAAACTGTTTTTT; CDR3: CASSSRQGSNEKLFF
V: TRBV30; D: NA; J: TRBJ1-5; size: NA; DNA: TGTGCCTGGAGCAGGGCATACAATCAGCCCCAGCATTTT; CDR3: CAWSRAYNQPQHF
V: TRBV19; D: NA; J: TRBJ2-3; size: NA; DNA: TGTGCCAGTAGTAGTTTTTTCACAGATACGCAGTATTTT; CDR3: CASSSFFTDTQYF
V: TRBV7-6; D: TRBD1; J: TRBJ2-7; size: NA; DNA: TGTGCCAGCAGTCGTGGACAGGGGGGGACCTACGAGCAGTACTTC; CDR3: CASSRGQGGTYEQYF
V: TRBV25-1; D: NA; J: TRBJ2-2; size: NA; DNA: TGTGCCAGCAGCCAGGAGGGCCTATCGGCCGGGGAGCTGTTTTTT; CDR3: CASSQEGLSAGELFF
V: TRBV11-2; D: NA; J: TRBJ2-7; size: NA; DNA: TGTGCCAGCAGCTTAAAGAACGAGCAGTACTTC; CDR3: CASSLKNEQYF
V: TRBV7-8; D: NA; J: TRBJ1-6; size: NA; DNA: TGTGCCAGCACCCCCGGGTCGGTACGCGATAATTCACCCCTCCACTTT; CDR3: CASTPGSVRDNSPLHF
V: TRBV29-1; D: TRBD1; J: TRBJ2-3; size: NA; DNA: TGCAGCGTGGGGGACAGCCTGATCACAGATACGCAGTATTTT; CDR3: CSVGDSLITDTQYF
V: TRBV2; D: NA; J: TRBJ1-2; size: few; DNA: TGTGCCAGCAGCGCCGGGACGCGAGCTAACTATGGCTACACCTTC; CDR3: CASSAGTRANYGYTF
V: TRBV2; D: TRBD1; J: TRBJ2-3; size: NA; DNA: TGTGCCAGCAGCCGACAGGGGGCCATTGGCACAGATACGCAGTATTTT; CDR3: CASSRQGAIGTDTQYF
V: TRBV7-9; D: NA; J: TRBJ2-2; size: NA; DNA: TGTGCCAGCACCTCGGAGACGAACACCGGGGAGCTGTTTTTT; CDR3: CASTSETNTGELFF
V: TRBV29-1; D: NA; J: TRBJ2-7; size: once; DNA: TGCAGCGCTGGGGGGGGCTGGGAGCAGTACTTC; CDR3: CSAGGGWEQYF
V: TRBV5-5; D: NA; J: TRBJ2-7; size: NA; DNA: TGTGCCAGCAGCTTTCAGGGACCAACCTACGAGCAGTACTTC; CDR3: CASSFQGPTYEQYF
V: TRBV6-5; D: TRBD1; J: TRBJ2-4; size: NA; DNA: TGTGCCAGCAGAAGTCCGGGACAGGGGGCCTACATTCAGTACTTC; CDR3: CASRSPGQGAYIQYF
V: TRBV6-5; D: NA; J: TRBJ2-2; size: NA; DNA: TGTGCCAGCAGCCACATGAACACCGGGGAGCTGTTTTTT; CDR3: CASSHMNTGELFF